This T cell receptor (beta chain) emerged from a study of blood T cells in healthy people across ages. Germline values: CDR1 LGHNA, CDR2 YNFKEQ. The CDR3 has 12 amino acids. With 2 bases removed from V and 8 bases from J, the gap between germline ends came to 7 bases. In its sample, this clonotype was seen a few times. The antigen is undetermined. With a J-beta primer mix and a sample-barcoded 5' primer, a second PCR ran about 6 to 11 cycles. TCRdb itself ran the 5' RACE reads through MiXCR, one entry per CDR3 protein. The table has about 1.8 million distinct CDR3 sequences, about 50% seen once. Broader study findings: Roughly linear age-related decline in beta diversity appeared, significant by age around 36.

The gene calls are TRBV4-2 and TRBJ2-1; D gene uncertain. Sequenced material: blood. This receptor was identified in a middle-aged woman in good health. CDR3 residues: CASSQHSDEQFF. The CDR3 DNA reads TGTGCCAGCAGCCAACATAGTGATGAGCAGTTCTTC.